This TCR beta chain appears in the sequencing data of a study of shared clonotypes between healthy human individuals (dated by TCRdb to 2020 to 2022). With regard to the full study: A couple of women and a few men aged 18 to 49 years were included in the cohort. Blood TCR repertoires of 5 or 6 healthy adults were deeply sequenced to estimate repertoire size and the extent of clonotype sharing between individuals. To increase sequencing depth and limit assay-specific biases, TCR repertoire library preparation and sequencing were carried out by different laboratories using diverse techniques. Leukapheresis yielded between about 0.9 and 9.5 billion PBMCs per donor. Overall study results and their limits: Pairwise subsampling indicated that sequencing depth was expected to affect the degree of clonotype sharing among donors. Sampling was restricted to blood, and TCR repertoires in tissues likely differ from the TCR repertoires found in blood. Because the study included a small number of donors, the genetic and exposure-history diversity represented was limited.

A remark on this clone: Its specific antigen is unknown. Base qualities are missing; no much larger clone stands one base away.

The donors were healthy, HIV-negative adults who had no recently reported acute infections or vaccinations. All donors were Caucasian adults living in Nashville, Tennessee, USA. For unsorted samples, about 90 million PBMCs were counted, and genomic DNA was extracted using the QIAamp DNA Blood Mini kit. Blood was obtained by leukapheresis, after which PBMCs were separated by Ficoll-Histopaque density gradient centrifugation and cryopreserved in liquid nitrogen vapor phase. The CDR3 runs 12 residues from the cysteine to the phenylalanine. Only the CDR3 portion is preserved as DNA: 36 bases, with reading frame beginning at the first base. V is shortened by 2 bases, J by 6 bases, and the region joining them spans 8 bases. The germline V gene supplies CDR1 MDHEN and CDR2 SYDVKM. Using the deep immunoSEQ assay, TCR CDR3 regions were amplified from genomic DNA by multiplex PCR. Extracted genomic DNA from each cell subset was spread evenly across all wells of several immunoSEQ 96-well plates, with each plate serving as a replicate. For unsorted PBMC, approximately 310 ng genomic DNA, equal to 25,000 to 35,000 T cell genomes, was loaded into each replicate PCR. Unsorted PBMC genomic DNA was sequenced across ten immunoSEQ deep assay plates. The purified libraries were quantified using a Qubit 3.0 fluorometer, sized with a Bioanalyzer 2100, and then quantified again using the KAPA Library Quantification kit. Every immunoSEQ 96-well plate was sequenced on a separate single-read 150-cycle Illumina NextSeq 550 flow cell. In the authors' own workflow: Because only junctional sequences without quality scores were contained in the immunoSEQ output, filtering matching that applied to full-length reads could not be performed. To assign V/J genes and CDR3, sequences were annotated using PyIR, a Python wrapper for IgBLAST v1.9, with IMGT germline references. Any read was removed if the V/J assignment was weak (E-value above 1e-6), the CDR3 was missing, or the read contained stop codons, out-of-frame junctions, or ambiguous translated residues. A V3J clonotype was defined by an identical inferred V gene, J gene, and CDR3 amino acid sequence. Percentage overlap between repertoires was computed as shared unique clonotypes divided by the size of the smaller repertoire. RTK rarefaction, the Chao1 estimator, and Recon v2.1 estimates of unobserved clonotypes were used to assess repertoire richness. Not all clones reach the TCRdb copy of this immuneACCESS table, which keeps in-frame sequences only. Checked studies attribute under half of the gap to unresolved V genes and leave the rest unexplained. V and J calls and clone size follow that table, whereas D and trimming were derived from the DNA. The sample records some 490,000 clones, 70% to 80% of which are singletons. The ten largest account for more than 10% of the sample.

The TCR was taken from a woman between 40 and 55 years old in good health. Some clones in this sample may be carry-over from other donors' samples. The chain joins TRBV28 to TRBJ2-7; the D gene remains uncertain. The material sequenced was PBMCs. The CDR3 sequence is CASSLAHFEQYF. The nucleotide sequence is TGTGCCAGCAGTTTAGCACACTTCGAGCAGTACTTC. Joined to the reference TRBV28 and TRBJ2-7 proteins, this CDR3 gives the full variable domain: DVKVTQSSRYLVKRTGEKVFLECVQDMDHENMFWYRQDPGLGLRLIYFSYDVKMKEKGDIPEGYSVSREKKERFSLILESASTNQTSMYLCASSLAHFEQYFGPGTRLTVT.